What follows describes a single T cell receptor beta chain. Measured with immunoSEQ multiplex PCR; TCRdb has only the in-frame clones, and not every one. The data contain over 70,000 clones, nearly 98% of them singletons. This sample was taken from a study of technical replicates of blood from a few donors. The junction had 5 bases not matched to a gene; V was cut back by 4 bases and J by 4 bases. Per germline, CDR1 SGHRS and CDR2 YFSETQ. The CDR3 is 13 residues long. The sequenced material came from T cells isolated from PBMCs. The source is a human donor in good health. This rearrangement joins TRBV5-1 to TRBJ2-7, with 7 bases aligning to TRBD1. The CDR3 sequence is CASSLTGQYEQYF. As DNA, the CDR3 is TGCGCCAGCAGCCTAACGGGACAGTACGAGCAGTACTTC.